This TCR beta chain appears in the sequencing data of a study of identical twins. TCRdb reprocessed the 5' RACE reads via MiXCR and lists one record per CDR3 protein. The sample has approximately 210,000 distinct CDR3 sequences; roughly 7.1% are singletons. From germline, CDR1 is SQVTM and CDR2 ANQGSEA. The CDR3 has 12 residues. Germline trimming cut 7 bases from V and 3 bases from J; bases unmatched to any gene: 2. A further study also used this sample, focusing on T cells expressing NK-cell markers.

The origin of this receptor is a woman aged 18-29 years in good health. This chain links TRBV29-1 with TRBJ2-7; 11 bases are shared with TRBD1. The specimen sequenced was CD8+ T cells sorted from blood. The CDR3 loop reads CSAGTGGYEQYF. The CDR3 DNA follows: TGCAGCGCCGGGACAGGGGGCTACGAGCAGTACTTC.